This T cell receptor (beta chain) was sequenced for a study of a mutant IDH1 vaccine in newly diagnosed glioma. Study background: Vaccines began 4-6 weeks after radiotherapy alone, or with temozolomide cycles. Treated patients had a mean age of roughly 39 years and a 62.5% male, roughly 40% female split. Patients' prior therapy spanned radiotherapy, temozolomide, or both; most underwent both.

Libraries were prepared by immunoSEQ multiplex PCR; TCRdb keeps only in-frame clonotypes and omits some of them. There are approximately 50,000 clones in the sample; under 85% occur only once, and 3.2% lies in the top ten. The study, taken as a whole, reports: Pseudoprogression appeared independent of alterations in top peripheral clonotypes.

Time point described: week 47, end of study. Vaccination comprised doses that each held 300 ug of mutant IDH1 20-mer peptide, plus topical imiquimod. About this clone itself: Its antigen is still unknown.

The V end was cut by 3 bases, the J end by 4 bases, with 11 bases between. The CDR3 covers 15 residues. Germline CDR1 reads SGDLS; CDR2 reads YYNGEE. The genes are TRBV9 and TRBJ2-6, with D unclear. The specimen comprised PBMCs, sampled from a glioma patient whose treatment included an IDH1 peptide vaccine. The TCR originated in a woman in her forties or fifties with glioma. CDR3 nucleotide sequence: TGTGCCAGCAGCGGAGAGGAATCCGGGGCCAACGTCCTGACTTTC. Amino acids: CASSGEESGANVLTF.